The clone carrying this T cell receptor (beta chain) was seen only once. Its antigen is unknown. The CDR3 totals 13 residues. The V end lost 2 bases, the J end lost 7 bases, and 11 bases lay between the germline ends. CDR1 is SGHTA and CDR2 is FQGNSA in the germline V gene. Profiled with immunoSEQ multiplex PCR; TCRdb holds only in-frame clones, not every one. The table lists 37,000 or so clones, around 90% of them singletons, with less than 3.5% in the top ten. The sample belongs to a study of T cells in localized non-small cell lung cancer. Study findings and constraints: Density of T cells in blood, when higher, went with longer overall survival. Out of the top 100 tumor clones, a median approximately 57 were seen in adjacent lung. Highest T cell clonality was seen in uninvolved adjacent lung, surpassing that measured in tumor. Because researchers sequenced only one region of the tumor, heterogeneity is still possible.

This receptor was obtained from a woman aged 40-69 years with stage I lung adenocarcinoma. V usage is TRBV7-2 and J usage is TRBJ1-1; D perhaps matches TRBD1 (5 bases). The material sequenced was peripheral blood, taken before any cancer treatment. The CDR3 DNA reads as TGTGCCAGCAGCTTATCGTGGGGGGGTGAAGCTTTCTTT. Its translation: CASSLSWGGEAFF.